The clone carrying this T cell receptor beta chain was seen a handful of times. V shed 0 bases and J 4 bases; nucleotides not matched to a gene: 10. Germline values: CDR1 SGHTA, CDR2 FQGNSA. There are 18 residues in the CDR3. The sample is drawn from a study of blood T cell repertoires in COVID-19. In the original processing: Amplifying reference gene primers gave estimates of nucleated cell counts. Measured with immunoSEQ multiplex PCR; TCRdb has only the in-frame clones, and not every one. V, J and clone size reflect that table, while D and trimming were determined from the DNA. The top ten hold roughly 5.6% of the sample, which has about 50,000 clones, approximately 82% seen once.

The chain couples TRBV7-2 to TRBJ2-1; 9 nucleotides line up with TRBD2. Material for sequencing was peripheral blood. The receptor was derived from a human donor in a cohort sampled during active COVID-19. As DNA, the CDR3 is TGTGCCAGCAGCTTAGCGCATTGGGCGGGGGGGCGTTACAATGAGCAGTTCTTC. It codes for CASSLAHWAGGRYNEQFF.